This T cell receptor beta chain comes out of a study of T cells after yellow fever vaccination. This clonotype showed up just a few times. It was through 5'RACE template switching that TCR cDNA was made, with a universal primer site and UMIs added. A single record per CDR3 protein comes from TCRdb applying MiXCR to the 5' RACE reads. Among roughly 340,000 distinct CDR3 sequences, under 5% were seen once, and the ten largest hold 20% to 25%. Per the germline V gene, CDR1 is LGHNA and CDR2 is YSLEER. Trimming took off 2 bases at V and 7 bases at J, with 21 bases between the two ends. The CDR3 has 17 amino acids.

Sequenced material: PBMCs, taken 5 days after the yellow fever booster vaccination. The sequence came from a man between 18 and 29 years old who received the YFV17D yellow fever vaccine. The rearrangement uses TRBV4-3 and TRBJ2-1; tentative D call: TRBD2 (5 bases). In DNA, the CDR3 is TGCGCCAGCAGCCAAATCATCCCATCCCGGAGGTCTAATGAGCAGTTCTTC. This gives the protein CASSQIIPSRRSNEQFF.